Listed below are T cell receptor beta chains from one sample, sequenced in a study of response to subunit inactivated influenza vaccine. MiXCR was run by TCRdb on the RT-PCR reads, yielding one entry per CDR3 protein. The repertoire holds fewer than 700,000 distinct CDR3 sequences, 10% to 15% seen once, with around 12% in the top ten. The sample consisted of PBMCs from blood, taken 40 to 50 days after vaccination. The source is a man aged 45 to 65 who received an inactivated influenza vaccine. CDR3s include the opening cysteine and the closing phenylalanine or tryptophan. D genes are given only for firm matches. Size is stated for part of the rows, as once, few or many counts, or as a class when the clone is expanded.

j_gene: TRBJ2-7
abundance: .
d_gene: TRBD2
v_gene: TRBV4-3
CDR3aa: CASSYELAGGPNDQYF
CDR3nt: TGCGCCAGCAGCTACGAACTAGCGGGAGGGCCCAACGATCAGTACTTC

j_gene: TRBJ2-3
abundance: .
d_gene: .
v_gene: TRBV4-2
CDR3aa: CASSQETGSDTQYF
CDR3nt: TGTGCCAGCAGCCAAGAAACAGGGTCGGATACGCAGTATTTT

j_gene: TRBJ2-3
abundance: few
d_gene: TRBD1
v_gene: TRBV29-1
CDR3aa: CSSDRGLAGDTQYF
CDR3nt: TGCAGCTCTGACAGGGGGCTAGCGGGAGATACGCAGTATTTT

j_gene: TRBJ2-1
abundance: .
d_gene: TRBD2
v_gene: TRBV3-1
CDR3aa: CASSPYQRGAGGEQFF
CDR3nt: TGTGCCAGCAGCCCATACCAGCGGGGAGCAGGCGGGGAGCAGTTCTTC

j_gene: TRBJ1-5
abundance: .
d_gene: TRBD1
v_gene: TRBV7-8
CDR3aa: CASSLKGAFSNQPQHF
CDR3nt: TGTGCCAGCAGCTTAAAGGGGGCCTTCAGCAATCAGCCCCAGCATTTT

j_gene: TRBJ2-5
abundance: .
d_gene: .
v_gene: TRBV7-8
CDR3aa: CASSLGPERETQYF
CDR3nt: TGTGCCAGCAGCTTGGGTCCCGAAAGGGAGACCCAGTACTTC

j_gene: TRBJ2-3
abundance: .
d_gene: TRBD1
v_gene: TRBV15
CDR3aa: CATSSLQGVADTQYF
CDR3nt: TGTGCCACCAGCAGTCTACAGGGGGTGGCAGATACGCAGTATTTT

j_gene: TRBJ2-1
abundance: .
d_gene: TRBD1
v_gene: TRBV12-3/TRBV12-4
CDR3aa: CASSWSRDRAYNEQFF
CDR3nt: TGTGCCAGCAGTTGGTCTCGGGACAGGGCCTACAATGAGCAGTTCTTC

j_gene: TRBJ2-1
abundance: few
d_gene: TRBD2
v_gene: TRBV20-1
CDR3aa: CSAIGLAGVVEQFF
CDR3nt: TGCAGTGCCATTGGACTAGCGGGAGTTGTTGAGCAGTTCTTC

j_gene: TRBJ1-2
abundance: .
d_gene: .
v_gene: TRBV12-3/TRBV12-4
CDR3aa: CASSLGGDPNYGYTF
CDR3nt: TGTGCCAGCAGTTTAGGAGGGGACCCTAACTATGGCTACACCTTC

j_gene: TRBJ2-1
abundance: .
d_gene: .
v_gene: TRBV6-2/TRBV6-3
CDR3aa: CASKTDNEQFF
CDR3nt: TGTGCCAGCAAGACAGACAATGAGCAGTTCTTC

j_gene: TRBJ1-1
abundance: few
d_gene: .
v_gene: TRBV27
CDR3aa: CASSLAGRGTEAFF
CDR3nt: TGTGCCAGCAGTTTGGCCGGCAGGGGTACTGAAGCTTTCTTT

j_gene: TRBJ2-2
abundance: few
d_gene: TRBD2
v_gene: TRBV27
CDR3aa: CASSVEGGLALETGELFF
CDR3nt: TGTGCCAGCAGCGTGGAAGGGGGACTAGCGCTCGAGACCGGGGAGCTGTTTTTT

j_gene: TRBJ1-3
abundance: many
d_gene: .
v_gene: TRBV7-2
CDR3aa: CASSLVGRSSGNTIYF
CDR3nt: TGTGCCAGCAGCTTAGTGGGCAGGTCCTCTGGAAACACCATATATTTT

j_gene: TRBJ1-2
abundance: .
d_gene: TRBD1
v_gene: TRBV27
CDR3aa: CASAGSPGGGYTF
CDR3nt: TGTGCCAGCGCAGGCTCCCCAGGGGGAGGCTACACCTTC